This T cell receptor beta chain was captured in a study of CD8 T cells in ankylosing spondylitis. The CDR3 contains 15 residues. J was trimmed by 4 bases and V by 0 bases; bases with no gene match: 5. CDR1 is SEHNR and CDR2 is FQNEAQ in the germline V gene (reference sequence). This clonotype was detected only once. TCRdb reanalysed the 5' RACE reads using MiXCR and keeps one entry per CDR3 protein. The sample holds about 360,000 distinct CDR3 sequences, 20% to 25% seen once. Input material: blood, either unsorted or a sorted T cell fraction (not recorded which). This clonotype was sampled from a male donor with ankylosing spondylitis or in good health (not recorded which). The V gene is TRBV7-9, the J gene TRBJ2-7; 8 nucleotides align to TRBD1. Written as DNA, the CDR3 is TGTGCCAGCAGCTTAGCCAGGACAGGGACTTACGAGCAGTACTTC. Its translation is CASSLARTGTYEQYF.